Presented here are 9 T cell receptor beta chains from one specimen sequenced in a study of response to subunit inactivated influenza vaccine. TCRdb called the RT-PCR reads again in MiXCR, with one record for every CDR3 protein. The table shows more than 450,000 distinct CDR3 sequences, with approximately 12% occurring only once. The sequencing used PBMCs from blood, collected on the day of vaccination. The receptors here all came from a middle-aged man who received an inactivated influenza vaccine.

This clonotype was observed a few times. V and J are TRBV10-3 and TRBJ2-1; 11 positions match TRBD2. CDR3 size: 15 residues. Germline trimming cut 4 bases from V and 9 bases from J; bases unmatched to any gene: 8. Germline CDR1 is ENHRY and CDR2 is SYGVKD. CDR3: CAISVGLAGGTEQFF. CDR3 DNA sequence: TGTGCCATCAGTGTAGGTCTAGCGGGAGGTACTGAGCAGTTCTTC.

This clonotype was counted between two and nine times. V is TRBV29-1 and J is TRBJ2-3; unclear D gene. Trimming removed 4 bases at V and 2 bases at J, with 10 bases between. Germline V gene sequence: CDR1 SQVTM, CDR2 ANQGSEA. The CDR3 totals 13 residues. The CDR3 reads CSVAFGFTDTQYF. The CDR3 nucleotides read TGCAGCGTTGCTTTCGGATTCACAGATACGCAGTATTTT.

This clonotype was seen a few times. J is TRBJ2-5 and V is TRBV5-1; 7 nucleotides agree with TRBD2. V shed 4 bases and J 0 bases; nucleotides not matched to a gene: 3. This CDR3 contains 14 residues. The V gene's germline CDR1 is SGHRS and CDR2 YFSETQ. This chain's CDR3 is CASSGGGHQETQYF. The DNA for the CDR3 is TGCGCCAGCAGCGGGGGGGGACACCAAGAGACCCAGTACTTC.

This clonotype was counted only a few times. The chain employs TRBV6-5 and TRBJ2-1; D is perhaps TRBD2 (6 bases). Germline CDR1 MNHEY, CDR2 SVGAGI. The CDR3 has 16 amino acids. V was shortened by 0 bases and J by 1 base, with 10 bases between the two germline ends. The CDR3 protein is CASSYSAGLSYNEQFF. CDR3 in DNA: TGTGCCAGCAGTTACTCGGCGGGGCTATCCTACAATGAGCAGTTCTTC.

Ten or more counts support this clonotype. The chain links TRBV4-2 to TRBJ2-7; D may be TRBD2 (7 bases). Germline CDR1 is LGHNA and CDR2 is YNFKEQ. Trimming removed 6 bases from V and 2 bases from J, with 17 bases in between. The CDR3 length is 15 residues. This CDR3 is CASSRGASGPYEQYF. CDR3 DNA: TGTGCCAGCAGTCGGGGGGCTAGCGGTCCCTACGAGCAGTACTTC.

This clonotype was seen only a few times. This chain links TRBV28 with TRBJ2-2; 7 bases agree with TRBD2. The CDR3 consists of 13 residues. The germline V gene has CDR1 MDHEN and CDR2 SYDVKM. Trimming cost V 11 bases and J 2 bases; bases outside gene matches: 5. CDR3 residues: CAVGGANTGELFF. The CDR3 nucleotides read TGTGCCGTGGGAGGGGCCAACACCGGGGAGCTGTTTTTT.

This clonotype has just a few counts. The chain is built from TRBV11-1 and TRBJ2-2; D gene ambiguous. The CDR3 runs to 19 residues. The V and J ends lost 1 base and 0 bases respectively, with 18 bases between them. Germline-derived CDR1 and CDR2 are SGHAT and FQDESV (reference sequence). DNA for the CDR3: TGTGCCAGCAGCTTAGGCTTTCGAGGCTCCGGTGCGAACACCGGGGAGCTGTTTTTT. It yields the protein CASSLGFRGSGANTGELFF.

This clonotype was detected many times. In DNA, the CDR3 is TGTGCCAGCAGTTCCTGGACTAGCGGGACCACCACAGATACGCAGTATTTT. Amino acids: CASSSWTSGTTTDTQYF. V is TRBV28 and J is TRBJ2-3; 12 positions agree with TRBD2. With 4 bases clipped from V and 2 bases from J, the junction kept 7 bases outside the gene matches. The CDR3 covers 17 residues. Looked up from germline, CDR1 is MDHEN and CDR2 is SYDVKM.

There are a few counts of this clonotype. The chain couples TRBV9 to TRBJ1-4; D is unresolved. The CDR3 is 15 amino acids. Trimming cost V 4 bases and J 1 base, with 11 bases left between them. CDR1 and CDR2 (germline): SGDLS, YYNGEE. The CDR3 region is CASSPSGQTNEKLFF. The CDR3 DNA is TGTGCCAGCAGCCCCTCTGGGCAAACTAATGAAAAACTGTTTTTT.